Sequencing of this TCR beta chain was carried out in a study of T-cell memory formation after mild COVID-19. This clonotype was observed a handful of times. Its specificity is not known. The CDR3 extends over 14 amino acids. Deletions cut 6 bases from V and 7 bases from J, with 16 bases between. Points from the study as a whole: Most CD4+ clones that shrank were in CM and EM, while CD8+ ones turned up in EMRA. A balance of CD4 and CD8 characterized clones contracting day 15 to 85, whereas later expanders leaned CD4+.

MiXCR, applied by TCRdb to the 5' RACE reads, yields one record per CDR3 protein. This table has fewer than 600,000 distinct CDR3 sequences, about 22% appearing once. The chain recombines TRBV12-3 or TRBV12-4 with TRBJ2-1; TRBD1 might be the D (5 bases). This clonotype was obtained from an adult woman who had mild COVID-19 (a few samples of this study predate the infection). Cell type and time point are not known. The sequencing sample was made of PBMCs or a T cell subset sorted from them (not recorded which). The CDR3 DNA reads as TGTGCCAGCAGATCGAAAATTCAGGGAAATGAGCAGTTCTTC. This translates into CASRSKIQGNEQFF.